This TCR beta chain is drawn from a study of CD4 T cells in relation to SARS-CoV-2 and coronaviruses (dated by TCRdb to about 2021). In terms of the full investigation: In the ViraFEST assay, PBMCs were grown with antigen for around ten days, and TCR beta CDR3s were then sequenced to identify antigen-specific clonal expansions. An HIV-1 Nef peptide pool or a no-peptide culture served as the negative reference condition. HLA restriction was mapped for shared crossreactive spike epitopes using patient-derived lymphoblastoid cell lines. The study assessed, at the TCR clonotype level, memory CD4+ T cell crossreactivity between SARS-CoV-2 and common cold coronavirus spike proteins. The Adaptive Biotechnologies TCR-sequencing kit was used for samples from three pre-COVID donors and for the naive versus memory experiments, whereas the other data were Illumina-based. A different TCR-beta assay, based on Illumina, was used to sequence expansion assays from other donors in the study.

The CDR3 goes from the cysteine to the phenylalanine over 12 residues. The only DNA kept is the CDR3, 36 bases in frame from the first base. Trimming at the junction amounts to 8 bases on V and 2 bases on J, and the germline ends lie 8 bases apart. The germline V gene (reference sequence) yields WNHNN for CDR1 and SYGVQD for CDR2. CD4+ T cells from unexposed donors were collected before the COVID-19 pandemic (2011-2018). After around 11 days of culture, CD4+ T cells were isolated with the EasySep CD4+ T cell isolation kit. Unexposed donor CD4+ T cells were tested for reactivity to SARS-CoV-2 S and N and four common cold coronavirus spike pools, as cell number allowed. PBMCs were cultured at two million per well in IMDM supplemented with around 4.7% human AB serum and 10 IU/ml IL-2. Half of the culture medium was replaced with fresh IL-2-containing medium on days 3 and 7. Each peptide culture condition was generally run in triplicate replicate wells. The leukapheresis product for the unexposed donors was obtained through commercial purchase. PBMCs were isolated from leukapheresis product or whole blood by Ficoll-Paque PLUS gradient centrifugation. PBMCs were either used fresh in the expansion assay or cryopreserved at -140 degrees C. The QIAamp Micro DNA Kit was used to extract genomic DNA from the CD4+ T cells.

The library was prepared using the immunoSEQ multiplex PCR assay. On the study's bioinformatics: Preprocessing removed nonproductive sequences and CDR3s not starting with C, not ending with F or W, or shorter than 7 amino acids. Antigen-specific clonotypes were called with the MANAFEST web app, based on expansion relative to reference and other culture wells. A clone was considered positive if the clone showed significant expansion compared with the reference culture in 2 of 3 replicate wells at an FDR below 0.05. To be called positive, a clone also had to show significant expansion compared with every other tandem well and an odds ratio greater than 5. CDR3 homology was quantified as pairwise Levenshtein distance, calculated with the stringdist R package after three terminal residues were trimmed from each end. TCRdb stores this immuneACCESS table with in-frame sequences only. Part of the clones is absent; in the studies checked, under half of the shortfall reflects unresolved V genes, and no reason is known for the rest. V, J and clone size are taken as reported in that table, and D and trimming were inferred from the DNA itself. The sample yields around 28,000 clones; around two thirds were counted once. 20% to 25% of the sample is held by the ten biggest clonotypes.

This clone was found once. It has no known antigen specificity. No base quality information exists; no much larger clone differs at one position. The research as a whole found: Because no donor provided both pre-pandemic and post-infection samples, tracing the source of pre-existing responses was limited. Roughly 64% of donors had memory CD4+ clonotypes that crossrecognized SARS-CoV-2 and at least one common cold coronavirus spike. Small numbers of patients and of tested TCRs limited the study. Compared with monoreactive clones, crossreactive clones had significantly weaker SARS-CoV-2-driven expansion, a result consistent with antigenic imprinting. Crossreactivity analysis was centred on spike protein, so crossreactivity against other viral proteins was not assessed.

The sequenced sample consisted of CD4+ T cells from PBMCs, cultured in vitro. The receptor comes from a human donor in good health. The rearranged chain carries TRBV10-1 and TRBJ2-3; a confident D gene designation cannot be given. The DNA sequence follows: TGCGCCAGCGGATCGAACACAGATACGCAGTATTTT. Its coded protein is CASGSNTDTQYF.